The 20 T cell receptor beta chains below all came from one sample that was sequenced in a study of early T cells in non-severe SARS-CoV-2 infection. TCRdb fed the 5' RACE reads into MiXCR, producing one record per CDR3 protein. The table lists some 82,000 distinct CDR3 sequences, roughly 12% of them singletons, with 3.5% to 5% in the top ten. Sequenced here: whole blood, sampled at baseline. The receptors stem from an adult who was a healthcare worker with PCR-confirmed SARS-CoV-2 infection or an uninfected control (not recorded which).

This chain uses TRBV11-2 with TRBJ2-1; a weak D match, TRBD2 (5 bases). V lost 5 bases and J lost 9, with 14 bases in between. This CDR3 comprises 13 residues. Germline V gene sequence: CDR1 SGHAT, CDR2 FQNNGV. DNA of the CDR3: TGTGCCAGCAGCACTAGACCCCGCGGTGAGCAGTTCTTC. It translates to CASSTRPRGEQFF. The whole variable domain, remainder taken from reference TRBV11-2 and TRBJ2-1, is EAGVAQSPRYKIIEKRQSVAFWCNPISGHATLYWYQQILGQGPKLLIQFQNNGVVDDSQLPKDRFSAERLKGVDSTLKIQPAKLEDSAVYLCASSTRPRGEQFFGPGTRLTVL.

This chain joins TRBV11-3 and TRBJ1-4, with 9 nucleotides matching TRBD1. The ends lost 4 bases at V and 8 bases at J; junction bases unmatched: 5. CDR3 length: 14 amino acids. Germline V gene sequence: CDR1 SGHNT, CDR2 YENEEA. CDR3 protein: CASSSDRGGEKLFF. Here the CDR3 DNA reads TGTGCCAGCAGCTCGGACAGGGGAGGAGAAAAACTGTTTTTT.

The chain employs TRBV3-1 and TRBJ2-1, with 10 positions matching TRBD2. Germline CDR1 reads LGHDT; CDR2 reads YNNKEL (reference sequence). Unmatched junction bases numbered 5, after V lost 3 bases and J lost 6 bases. The CDR3 totals 15 residues. The CDR3 reads CASSQTSGSPNEQFF. CDR3 DNA sequence: TGTGCCAGCAGCCAGACTAGCGGGTCCCCCAATGAGCAGTTCTTC.

The chain is built from TRBV30 and TRBJ1-2; weak D call: TRBD1 (5 bases). Germline CDR1 GTSNPN, CDR2 SVGIG (reference sequence). Trimming shortened V by 2 bases and J by 8 bases, and 15 bases separated the two germline ends. This CDR3 has 13 amino acids. CDR3 in DNA: TGTGCCTGGAGTTTCGGGGCTGAAGGAGGCTACACCTTC. Its translation is CAWSFGAEGGYTF.

In this sample, this clonotype turned up a few times. This chain links TRBV28 with TRBJ1-5; D remains unclear. Trimming cost V 10 bases and J 7 bases, with 17 bases left between them. Germline V gives CDR1 MDHEN, CDR2 SYDVKM. CDR3 length equals 13 residues. CDR3 DNA sequence: TGTGCCATCGGTGGAGGGAAGGGCCAGCCCCAGCATTTT. The encoded protein is CAIGGGKGQPQHF.

The chain's CDR3 is CSARDQSLTDTQYF. As DNA, the CDR3 is TGCAGTGCTAGAGATCAATCACTGACGGATACGCAGTATTTT. The rearrangement uses TRBV20-1 and TRBJ2-3; no definite D call. V was trimmed by 0 bases and J by 6 bases, leaving 13 bases between them. In germline, CDR1 is DFQATT, CDR2 SNEGSKA (reference sequence). CDR3 length: 14 residues.

The V call is TRBV11-2, the J call TRBJ2-1; no clear D. V lost 5 bases and J 11 bases, leaving 16 bases between the germline ends. The CDR3 totals 13 residues. The germline V gene has CDR1 SGHAT and CDR2 FQNNGV. The CDR3 sequence is CASSPLLQTKQFF. CDR3 nucleotide sequence: TGTGCCAGCAGCCCGTTGTTACAGACAAAGCAGTTCTTC.

The sample holds a few counts of this clonotype. The chain carries TRBV19 and TRBJ2-3; D unclear. Trimming stripped 3 bases from V and 1 base from J, with 5 bases between. Germline V lookup: CDR1 LNHDA, CDR2 SQIVND (reference sequence). The CDR3 is 13 amino acids. DNA of the CDR3: TGTGCCAGTAGTATCCGGGGCACAGATACGCAGTATTTT. Its protein product is CASSIRGTDTQYF.

The chain couples TRBV11-2 to TRBJ2-1; D is perhaps TRBD1 or TRBD2 (6 bases each). V was trimmed by 4 bases and J by 9 bases, leaving 16 bases between them. This CDR3 comprises 14 residues. CDR1 and CDR2 (germline): SGHAT, FQNNGV. The CDR3 DNA reads TGTGCCAGCAGCTCCCCCAAGGGGGGCGGTGAGCAGTTCTTC. It encodes CASSSPKGGGEQFF.

This clonotype was counted ten times or more. The chain couples TRBV19 to TRBJ2-2, with D uncertain. CDR1 and CDR2 (germline): LNHDA, SQIVND (reference sequence). The CDR3 contains 13 residues. V lost 3 bases, J lost 5 bases, and 7 bases lay in between. Here the CDR3 reads CASSIQLTGELFF. CDR3 coding DNA: TGTGCCAGTAGTATCCAGTTGACCGGGGAGCTGTTTTTT.

This clonotype turned up a few times. V and J are TRBV2 and TRBJ1-5; 7 nucleotides agree with TRBD1. V was clipped by 5 bases and J by 5 bases; unmatched bases: 3. This CDR3 contains 13 residues. The germline CDR1 and CDR2 sequences are SNHLY and FYNNEI. The CDR3 here is CASSSDRYQPQHF. The DNA of the CDR3 is TGTGCCAGCAGTTCGGACAGGTATCAGCCCCAGCATTTT. Full variable domain (remainder filled in from reference TRBV2 and TRBJ1-5): EPEVTQTPSHQVTQMGQEVILRCVPISNHLYFYWYRQILGQKVEFLVSFYNNEISEKSEIFDDQFSVERPDGSNFTLKIRSTKLEDSAMYFCASSSDRYQPQHFGDGTRLSIL.

This clonotype has ten or more counts. V is TRBV4-1 and J is TRBJ1-1; TRBD1 might be the D (6 bases). Trimming cost V 4 bases and J 2 bases, with 14 bases left between them. The CDR3 loop spans 15 amino acids. The V gene's germline CDR1 is MGHRA and CDR2 YSYEKL. As DNA, the CDR3 is TGCGCCAGCAGCCCCGTGGGGGGGGCTAACACTGAAGCTTTCTTT. Protein product: CASSPVGGANTEAFF.

The V gene is TRBV11-2, the J gene TRBJ2-1; no definite D call. Germline lookup yields CDR1 SGHAT and CDR2 FQNNGV. The CDR3 consists of 12 residues. Trimming pared 7 bases from V and 2 bases from J, leaving 6 bases between. CDR3 region: CASNAAYNEQFF. The CDR3 bases are TGTGCCAGCAACGCCGCCTACAATGAGCAGTTCTTC.

This clonotype was detected many times. The J gene is TRBJ1-5, the V gene TRBV28, with no clear D. V was trimmed by 3 bases and J by 3 bases, leaving 9 bases between them. Germline V lookup: CDR1 MDHEN, CDR2 SYDVKM. This CDR3 has 14 residues. Here the CDR3 DNA reads TGTGCCAGCAGTTTCATCGGAGTCAATCAGCCCCAGCATTTT. This gives the protein CASSFIGVNQPQHF.

The rearrangement joins TRBV24-1 to TRBJ2-5; possible D gene TRBD2, 6 bases. The V and J ends lost 0 bases and 7 bases respectively, with 11 bases between them. In germline, CDR1 is KGHDR, CDR2 SFDVKD. This CDR3 has 14 amino acids. The CDR3 coding sequence is TGTGCCACCAGTGATTTGAACGGGGGTCGGACCCAGTACTTC. This gives the protein CATSDLNGGRTQYF.

V gene TRBV19 combines with J gene TRBJ2-2, with D possibly being TRBD1 (5 bases). Deletions cut 6 bases from V and 5 bases from J, with 13 bases between. The CDR3 consists of 14 residues. The germline V gene encodes CDR1 LNHDA and CDR2 SQIVND (reference sequence). The CDR3 DNA follows: TGTGCCAGTAGGTGGCAGGGCAGGACCGGGGAGCTGTTTTTT. This gives the protein CASRWQGRTGELFF. Looking up the rest from reference TRBV19 and TRBJ2-2 gives the full variable domain: DGGITQSPKYLFRKEGQNVTLSCEQNLNHDAMYWYRQDPGQGLRLIYYSQIVNDFQKGDIAEGYSVSREKKESFPLTVTSAQKNPTAFYLCASRWQGRTGELFFGEGSRLTVL.

The CDR3 sequence: CSGRTSGGVGEQFF. The CDR3 DNA sequence: TGCAGCGGGAGGACTAGCGGGGGCGTAGGGGAGCAGTTCTTC. V and J are TRBV29-1 and TRBJ2-1, with TRBD2 matching over 13 bases. Germline values: CDR1 SQVTM, CDR2 ANQGSEA. After removal of 7 bases from V and 10 bases from J, the junction contained 10 bases not matched to a gene. The CDR3 sequence is 14 residues long.

This clonotype was seen a handful of times. The chain carries TRBV7-9 and TRBJ2-5; maybe TRBD1 (6 bases). CDR3 length: 14 amino acids. The germline CDR1 and CDR2 sequences are SEHNR and FQNEAQ (reference sequence). Trimming shortened V by 5 bases and J by 0 bases, and 10 bases separated the two germline ends. The CDR3 DNA sequence: TGTGCCAGCAGCCCAGGGGCAAACCAAGAGACCCAGTACTTC. Residues: CASSPGANQETQYF.

This clonotype came up many times. The V and J genes are TRBV6-6 and TRBJ1-1; 7 positions match TRBD1. Germline values: CDR1 MNHNY, CDR2 SVGAGI (reference sequence). The V segment lost 2 bases and the J segment 5 bases; nucleotides outside the gene matches: 8. This CDR3 comprises 15 residues. CDR3 DNA: TGTGCCAGCAGTTACCGGGACAGTTCGTTTACTGAAGCTTTCTTT. Translating it yields CASSYRDSSFTEAFF.

The rearrangement uses TRBV19 and TRBJ2-1, with unresolved D. Trimming shortened V by 5 bases and J by 0 bases, and 17 bases separated the two germline ends. From germline, CDR1 is LNHDA and CDR2 SQIVND (reference sequence). The CDR3 totals 17 residues. DNA of the CDR3: TGTGCCAGTAGTTGGAAGACTGTTAAAAGCTCCTACAATGAGCAGTTCTTC. This gives the protein CASSWKTVKSSYNEQFF.